The table lists the clone carrying this T cell receptor (beta chain) with a count of one. The antigen is undetermined. TCRdb keeps only in-frame clones here, not all; method: immunoSEQ multiplex PCR. This sample carries 150,000 to 200,000 clones, under 95% of them seen once, and the ten largest clones take around 1.3%. Germline V lookup: CDR1 MNHEY, CDR2 SVGEGT. V lost 6 bases and J 8 bases, leaving 22 bases between the germline ends. The CDR3 is made up of 15 amino acids. The source of the sample is a study of T cell responses to AZD1222 COVID-19 vaccine. The study, taken as a whole, reports: Donors skewed white British and female; clonal diversity was possibly underestimated. Baseline serostatus was positive in only a handful of AZD1222 recipients. CD4 TCRs associated with vaccination spanned spike, dominating at 160-218 and 743-854.

The V call is TRBV6-2 or TRBV6-3, the J call TRBJ1-2, with D possibly TRBD1 on 6 matching bases. The source of this sequence is an adult who received the AZD1222 COVID-19 vaccine. Sequences were derived from peripheral blood, sampled 28 days after the second AZD1222 dose. The CDR3 region is CASSLFPGQRGGYTF. CDR3 bases: TGTGCCAGCAGCCTTTTTCCTGGACAGAGGGGAGGCTACACCTTC.